This TCR beta chain was obtained from a study of memory CD4+ T cells and cytomegalovirus serostatus. About the research overall: Donors were healthy Belgian adults, some 10 CMV seropositive and about two dozen seronegative.

The sort gate was single viable CD3+CD4+CD8-CD45RO+ cells for memory CD4+ T cells. CDR1 and CDR2 (germline): SGHAT, FQNNGV. Trimming pared 5 bases from V and 8 bases from J, leaving 16 bases between. The length of the CDR3 is 14 residues. This clone was observed a single time. Assay used: immunoSEQ multiplex PCR; TCRdb lists only in-frame clones, some missing. The data hold around 53,000 clones, with under 80% observed a single time. The receptor was derived from an adult in good health and CMV-seronegative. Sequenced sample: memory CD4+ T cells from blood. This sequence joins TRBV11-2 and TRBJ2-1, with TRBD1 as a possible D gene (6 bases). The CDR3 DNA sequence: TGTGCCAGCAGCCCGACTACCTCAGGGGATGAGCAGTTCTTC. This encodes CASSPTTSGDEQFF.